This T cell receptor beta chain appears in the sequencing data of a study of T cells in localized non-small cell lung cancer. V shed 2 bases and J shed 7 bases, with 20 bases lying between them. Germline values: CDR1 SGHTA, CDR2 FQGTGA. The CDR3 extends over 16 amino acids. Only in-frame clones appear in the TCRdb table, and some are missing; sequencing was by immunoSEQ multiplex PCR. The sample yields approximately 43,000 clones, 88% seen once. The material sequenced was peripheral blood, taken before any cancer treatment. The chain uses TRBV7-3 and TRBJ1-2; maybe TRBD1 (5 bases). The receptor's source is a female donor over 55 with stage I squamous cell lung carcinoma. CDR3 in DNA: TGTGCCAGCAGCTTATGCAGGCCTGGCCAGGGTTGTGGCTACACCTTC. It yields the protein CASSLCRPGQGCGYTF. The complete variable domain, with remaining parts taken from reference TRBV7-3 and TRBJ1-2, reads GAGVSQTPSNKVTEKGKYVELRCDPISGHTALYWYRQSLGQGPEFLIYFQGTGAADDSGLPNDRFFAVRPEGSVSTLKIQRTERGDSAVYLCASSLCRPGQGCGYTFGSGTRLTVV.